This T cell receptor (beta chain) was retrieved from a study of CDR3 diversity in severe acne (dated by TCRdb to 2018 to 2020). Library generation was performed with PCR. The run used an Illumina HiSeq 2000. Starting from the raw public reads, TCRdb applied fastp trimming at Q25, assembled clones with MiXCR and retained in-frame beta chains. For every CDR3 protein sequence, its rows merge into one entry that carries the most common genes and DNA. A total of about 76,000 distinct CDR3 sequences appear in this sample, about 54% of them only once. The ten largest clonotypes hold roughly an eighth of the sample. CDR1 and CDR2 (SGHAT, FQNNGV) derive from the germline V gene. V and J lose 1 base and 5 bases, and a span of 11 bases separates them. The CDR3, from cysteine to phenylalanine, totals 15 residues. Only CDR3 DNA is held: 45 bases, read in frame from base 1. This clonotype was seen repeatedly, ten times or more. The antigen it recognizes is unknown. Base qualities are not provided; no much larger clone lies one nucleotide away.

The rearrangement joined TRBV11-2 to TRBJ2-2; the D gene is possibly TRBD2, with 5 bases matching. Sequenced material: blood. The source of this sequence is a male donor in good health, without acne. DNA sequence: TGTGCCAGCAGCTTAGGGTCGGGAAGGACCGGGGAGCTGTTTTTT. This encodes CASSLGSGRTGELFF.